Listed here are 23 T cell receptor beta chains from one sample, sequenced in a study of cytomegalovirus exposure and HLA in healthy donors. PCR used 60 Vbeta primers and 13 Jbeta primers. Sequencing was performed with immunoSEQ multiplex PCR; in TCRdb, only in-frame clones are kept and a portion is missing. The table has some 180,000 clones, roughly 90% seen once; the top ten hold about 0.23%. Sequencing was carried out using PBMCs. These receptors all stem from a girl in the first two years of life in good health and CMV-seronegative.

V gene TRBV11-2 combines with J gene TRBJ2-7, with 9 bases identical to TRBD1. CDR1 is SGHAT, CDR2 FQNNGV, per germline. The CDR3 sequence is 15 residues long. Germline trimming cut 0 bases from V and 2 bases from J; bases unmatched to any gene: 2. The CDR3 nucleotides are TGTGCCAGCAGCTTAGAGGGGACAGGGACCTACGAGCAGTACTTC. Encoded protein: CASSLEGTGTYEQYF.

The chain joins TRBV30 to TRBJ1-2; possible D gene TRBD1, 6 bases. Germline V CDR1 and CDR2: GTSNPN, SVGIG (reference sequence). The CDR3 loop spans 13 amino acids. Trimming left V 1 base short and J 8 bases short, with 14 bases between. As DNA, the CDR3 is TGTGCCTGGAGTGACTCAGGGGTGTCGGGCTACACCTTC. This sequence encodes CAWSDSGVSGYTF.

The chain joins TRBV11-2 to TRBJ2-3; TRBD2 aligns across 8 bases. The J segment lost 3 bases and the V segment lost 3 bases, leaving 14 bases of the junction unmatched. Germline V gene data show CDR1 as SGHAT and CDR2 as FQNNGV. This CDR3 has 18 residues. CDR3: CASSFRGGLGSGTDTQYF. The CDR3 nucleotides are TGTGCCAGCAGCTTTAGAGGGGGACTAGGGTCGGGTACAGATACGCAGTATTTT.

This chain links TRBV2 with TRBJ1-1, with TRBD1 as a possible D gene (6 bases). In germline, CDR1 is SNHLY, CDR2 FYNNEI. This CDR3 comprises 18 residues. The V end was cut by 9 bases, the J end by 1 base, with 27 bases between. CDR3 DNA sequence: TGTGCCAGAAAGAAAAGACCCCGGGACACAGATACGAACACTGAAGCTTTCTTT. This encodes CARKKRPRDTDTNTEAFF.

The V and J genes are TRBV2 and TRBJ1-2; 9 bases are a match to TRBD1. V shed 6 bases, J shed 8 bases, and the junction held 19 bases outside the gene matches. The germline V gene encodes CDR1 SNHLY and CDR2 FYNNEI. The CDR3 is 17 residues long. CDR3 in amino acids: CASSSVYEGQGVWGYTF. CDR3 nucleotide sequence: TGTGCCAGCAGCTCCGTTTATGAGGGACAGGGTGTCTGGGGCTACACCTTC. Full variable domain (rest looked up from reference TRBV2 and TRBJ1-2): EPEVTQTPSHQVTQMGQEVILRCVPISNHLYFYWYRQILGQKVEFLVSFYNNEISEKSEIFDDQFSVERPDGSNFTLKIRSTKLEDSAMYFCASSSVYEGQGVWGYTFGSGTRLTVV.

CDR3 coding DNA: TGTGCCAGCAGTTTTGGGCCGAACACTGAAGCTTTCTTT. Translation gives CASSFGPNTEAFF. The chain recombines TRBV27 with TRBJ1-1; D is uncertain. From germline, CDR1 is MNHEY and CDR2 SMNVEV (reference sequence). V was shortened by 3 bases and J by 1 base, with 6 bases between the two germline ends. CDR3 length: 13 residues.

The chain carries TRBV10-3 and TRBJ2-7; no definite D call. The CDR3 is 11 residues long. The germline gives CDR1 ENHRY, CDR2 SYGVKD. Deletions cut 2 bases from V and 3 bases from J, with 2 bases between. CDR3 sequence reads: CAISERYEQYF. The CDR3 DNA sequence: TGTGCCATCAGTGAGCGCTACGAGCAGTACTTC.

The genes are TRBV30 and TRBJ2-3; 7 bases map to TRBD2. The V gene's germline CDR1 is GTSNPN and CDR2 SVGIG (reference sequence). The trim removed 0 bases at V and 4 bases at J, leaving 7 bases unmatched. The CDR3 runs to 15 residues. The CDR3 loop reads CAWSVPAGRADTQYF. The CDR3 DNA reads TGTGCCTGGAGTGTACCTGCGGGGAGGGCAGATACGCAGTATTTT.

This clone was seen just once. The chain combines TRBV18 with TRBJ1-1, with a tentative D call TRBD1 (6 bases). This CDR3 has 12 residues. The V gene's germline CDR1 is KGHSH and CDR2 LQKENI. Trimming shortened V by 3 bases and J by 9 bases, and 11 bases separated the two germline ends. CDR3 protein: CASSPLTGKAFF. The CDR3 nucleotides are TGTGCCAGCTCACCCCTCACAGGGAAAGCTTTCTTT. Full variable domain (rest looked up from reference TRBV18 and TRBJ1-1): NAGVMQNPRHLVRRRGQEARLRCSPMKGHSHVYWYRQLPEEGLKFMVYLQKENIIDESGMPKERFSAEFPKEGPSILRIQQVVRGDSAAYFCASSPLTGKAFFGQGTRLTVV.

The V gene is TRBV30, the J gene TRBJ2-2; 15 nucleotides line up with TRBD2. The V gene end was trimmed by 5 bases and the J gene end by 5 bases; junction bases not matched to a gene: 9. The CDR3 covers 17 residues. The germline gives CDR1 GTSNPN, CDR2 SVGIG (reference sequence). In DNA form, the CDR3 reads TGTGCCTGGCGGACTAGCGGGAGGGCCGGGTATACCGGGGAGCTGTTTTTT. It encodes CAWRTSGRAGYTGELFF. The full variable domain, with the rest looked up from reference TRBV30 and TRBJ2-2, is SQTIHQWPATLVQPVGSPLSLECTVEGTSNPNLYWYRQAAGRGLQLLFYSVGIGQISSEVPQNLSASRPQDRQFILSSKKLLLSDSGFYLCAWRTSGRAGYTGELFFGEGSRLTVL.

The chain is built from TRBV4-2 and TRBJ2-3, with TRBD2 matching over 7 bases. Germline lookup yields CDR1 LGHNA and CDR2 YNFKEQ. The V and J ends lost 1 base and 0 bases, in that order; junction bases with no gene match: 4. The CDR3 length is 16 residues. The CDR3 bases are TGTGCCAGCAGCCAAGTCGGGGGGACTAGCACAGATACGCAGTATTTT. Its translation is CASSQVGGTSTDTQYF.

This clone was seen a single time. This chain links TRBV27 with TRBJ2-2; 9 bases line up with TRBD2. V shed 3 bases and J 3 bases; nucleotides not matched to a gene: 5. From germline, CDR1 is MNHEY and CDR2 SMNVEV (reference sequence). This CDR3 spans 16 amino acids. CDR3 protein: CASSLETSGDTGELFF. Written as DNA, the CDR3 is TGTGCCAGCAGTTTGGAGACTAGCGGTGACACCGGGGAGCTGTTTTTT.

The rearrangement uses TRBV6-1 and TRBJ2-1; D possibly corresponds to TRBD2 (6 bases). Trimming shortened V by 5 bases and J by 1 base, and 6 bases separated the two germline ends. Per germline, CDR1 MNHNS and CDR2 SASEGT. CDR3 length: 13 residues. The DNA for the CDR3 is TGTGCCAGCAGTAGCGGGTCCTACAATGAGCAGTTCTTC. This gives the protein CASSSGSYNEQFF.

V usage is TRBV5-1 and J usage is TRBJ2-7; D is unresolved. Trimming left V 0 bases short and J 2 bases short, with 6 bases between. Per the germline V gene, CDR1 is SGHRS and CDR2 is YFSETQ. CDR3 size: 13 residues. The CDR3 loop reads CASSLVSTYEQYF. The DNA for the CDR3 is TGCGCCAGCAGCTTGGTGAGTACCTACGAGCAGTACTTC.

The chain has TRBV4-3 and TRBJ2-3, with D possibly matching TRBD2 (5 bases). The V and J ends lost 1 base and 4 bases respectively, with 18 bases between them. The germline gives CDR1 LGHNA, CDR2 YSLEER. CDR3 size: 17 residues. The CDR3 coding sequence is TGCGCCAGCAGCCAAGCCCCGGACCCCAAGAGGGCAGATACGCAGTATTTT. Its translation: CASSQAPDPKRADTQYF.

The chain links TRBV30 to TRBJ2-5; 8 bases match TRBD2. Matching the DNA end better, TRBJ2-7 makes the J call doubtful. This CDR3 spans 15 amino acids. Germline V gene lookup returns CDR1 GTSNPN and CDR2 SVGIG (reference sequence). CDR3 sequence reads: CAWSAKAGGSYEQYF. The CDR3 DNA follows: TGTGCCTGGAGTGCCAAGGCGGGGGGATCCTACGAGCAGTACTTC.

This chain joins TRBV6-6 and TRBJ1-5; 9 nucleotides agree with TRBD1. Germline trimming cut 2 bases from V and 7 bases from J; bases unmatched to any gene: 6. The CDR3 sequence is 15 residues long. In germline, CDR1 is MNHNY, CDR2 SVGAGI (reference sequence). CDR3 sequence reads: CASSYPRDRAQPQHF. CDR3 DNA: TGTGCCAGCAGTTACCCGCGGGACAGGGCACAGCCCCAGCATTTT.

The J gene is TRBJ1-5, the V gene TRBV18; 7 bases map to TRBD1. Germline V gene data show CDR1 as KGHSH and CDR2 as LQKENI. The V segment lost 3 bases and the J segment 5 bases; nucleotides outside the gene matches: 4. The CDR3 covers 14 residues. The CDR3 reads CASSPGQGDQPQHF. CDR3 DNA: TGTGCCAGCTCACCGGGCCAGGGGGATCAGCCCCAGCATTTT.

The V gene is TRBV12-5, the J gene TRBJ2-1; 9 bases are shared with TRBD2. Germline V lookup: CDR1 LGHNT, CDR2 FRNRAP. The junction had 6 bases not matched to a gene; V was cut back by 3 bases and J by 15 bases. The CDR3 has 12 amino acids. This CDR3 reads CASGLPAGGLFF. The CDR3 nucleotides read TGTGCTAGTGGTTTACCGGCGGGAGGGTTGTTCTTC.

J is TRBJ1-1 and V is TRBV6-1; D perhaps matches TRBD1 (5 bases). V was clipped by 6 bases and J by 4 bases, with 15 bases between them. The CDR3 runs 14 residues. The germline V gene encodes CDR1 MNHNS and CDR2 SASEGT. In nucleotides, the CDR3 is TGTGCCAGCAGCCCCGGGGCAGCGGGCACTGAAGCTTTCTTT. Translation gives CASSPGAAGTEAFF.

This chain uses TRBV5-4 with TRBJ1-6, with D possibly matching TRBD1 (5 bases). The CDR3 sequence is 14 residues long. Germline CDR1 and CDR2: SGHNT and YYREEE (reference sequence). V gave up 2 bases and J gave up 5 bases, with 8 bases separating them. The CDR3 nucleotides are TGTGCCAGCAGCTTTGGAGGGGATAATTCACCCCTCCACTTT. This sequence encodes CASSFGGDNSPLHF.

This clone has more than one count but fewer than ten. V is TRBV6-5 and J is TRBJ2-5; TRBD2 might be the D (5 bases). The germline V gene has CDR1 MNHEY and CDR2 SVGAGI. CDR3 length: 14 amino acids. V dropped 6 bases and J dropped 4 bases, with 15 bases sitting between them. The CDR3 loop reads CASSPRGSPETQYF. The CDR3 DNA sequence: TGTGCCAGCAGCCCCCGAGGGAGCCCAGAGACCCAGTACTTC.

The chain couples TRBV19 to TRBJ1-2, with TRBD1 matching over 8 bases. The CDR3 has 14 amino acids. Looked up from germline, CDR1 is LNHDA and CDR2 is SQIVND (reference sequence). With V trimmed by 7 bases and J by 0 bases, 4 bases remained unmatched. This CDR3 is CASTRGQANYGYTF. CDR3 in DNA: TGTGCCAGTACCCGGGGACAGGCTAACTATGGCTACACCTTC. Looking up the rest from reference TRBV19 and TRBJ1-2 gives the full variable domain: DGGITQSPKYLFRKEGQNVTLSCEQNLNHDAMYWYRQDPGQGLRLIYYSQIVNDFQKGDIAEGYSVSREKKESFPLTVTSAQKNPTAFYLCASTRGQANYGYTFGSGTRLTVV.